This TCR beta chain was profiled in a study of response to subunit inactivated influenza vaccine. Study-level points and caveats: Seasonal influenza vaccination, on each occasion, was suggested by the authors to recruit few new T cells.

MiXCR was run by TCRdb on the RT-PCR reads, yielding one entry per CDR3 protein. The repertoire consists of 600,000 to 700,000 distinct CDR3 sequences, with about 15% occurring once and the leading ten covering roughly 7.6%. This clonotype has just a few counts. The antigen remains undetermined. Germline CDR1 MNHEY, CDR2 SVGAGI. The ends were cut back, 0 bases at V and 8 bases at J, with 16 bases in the middle. CDR3 length: 15 amino acids. The chain joins TRBV6-5 to TRBJ1-1, with D perhaps TRBD1 (5 bases). The sample here was PBMCs from blood, taken approximately 15 days before vaccination. This receptor was obtained from a man aged 45 to 65 who received an inactivated influenza vaccine. The CDR3 region is CASSYSKSGGGEAFF. The CDR3 DNA reads as TGTGCCAGCAGTTACTCGAAGTCGGGTGGGGGAGAAGCTTTCTTT.